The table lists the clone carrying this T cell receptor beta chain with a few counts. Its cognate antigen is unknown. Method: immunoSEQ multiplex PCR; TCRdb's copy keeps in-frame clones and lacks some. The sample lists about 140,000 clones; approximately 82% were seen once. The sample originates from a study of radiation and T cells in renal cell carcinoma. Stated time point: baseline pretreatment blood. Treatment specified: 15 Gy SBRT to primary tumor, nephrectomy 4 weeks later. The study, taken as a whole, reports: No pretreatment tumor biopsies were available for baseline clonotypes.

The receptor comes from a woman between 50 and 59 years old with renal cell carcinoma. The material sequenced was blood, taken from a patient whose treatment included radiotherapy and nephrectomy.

This chain's CDR3 is CASSRDSTTEAFF. DNA for the CDR3: TGTGCCAGCAGCAGAGACAGCACCACTGAAGCTTTCTTT. V usage is TRBV5-4 and J usage is TRBJ1-1; maybe TRBD1 (5 bases). There are 13 residues in the CDR3. With 4 bases removed from V and 4 bases from J, the gap between germline ends came to 11 bases. Germline-derived CDR1 and CDR2 are SGHNT and YYREEE (reference sequence).